This T cell receptor beta chain was sequenced in a study of OX40 agonist ivuxolimab in advanced cancers. The V and J ends lost 2 bases and 9 bases, in that order; junction bases with no gene match: 19. Germline V gives CDR1 ENHRY, CDR2 SYGVKD. The CDR3 has 18 residues. Measured with immunoSEQ multiplex PCR; TCRdb has only the in-frame clones, and not every one. Among approximately 40,000 clones, roughly 81% were seen once, and the ten largest hold less than 20%. This chain connects TRBV10-3 to TRBJ2-7; TRBD1 aligns across 10 bases. The TCR originated in an adult with an advanced solid tumor such as melanoma, head and neck, liver or kidney cancer. The input for sequencing was CD4+ or CD8+ T cells sorted from blood, taken in a trial of the OX40 agonist ivuxolimab. CDR3 sequence (DNA): TGTGCCATCAGTGAGATGATGACCGGGACAGGGGTCGACAGACTGCAGTACTTC. Translated: CAISEMMTGTGVDRLQYF.